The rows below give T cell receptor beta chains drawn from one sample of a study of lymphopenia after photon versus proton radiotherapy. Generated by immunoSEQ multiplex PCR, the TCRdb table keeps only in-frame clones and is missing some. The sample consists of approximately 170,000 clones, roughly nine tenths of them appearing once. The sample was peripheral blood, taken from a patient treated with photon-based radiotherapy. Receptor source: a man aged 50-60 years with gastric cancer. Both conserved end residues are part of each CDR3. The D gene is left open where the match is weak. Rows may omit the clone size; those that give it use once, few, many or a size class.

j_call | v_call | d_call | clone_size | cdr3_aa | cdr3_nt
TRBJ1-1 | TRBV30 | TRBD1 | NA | CAWKGQGGTEAFF | TGTGCCTGGAAGGGACAGGGGGGCACTGAAGCTTTCTTT
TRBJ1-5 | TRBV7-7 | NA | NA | CASSGPGKVNQPQHF | TGTGCCAGCAGCGGACCCGGGAAAGTCAATCAGCCCCAGCATTTT
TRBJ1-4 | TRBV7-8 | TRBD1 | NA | CASSSGQVSTNEKLFF | TGTGCCAGCAGCTCAGGACAGGTCTCAACTAATGAAAAACTGTTTTTT
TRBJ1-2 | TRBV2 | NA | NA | CASSIQGLWGYTF | TGTGCCAGCAGTATCCAGGGGTTGTGGGGCTACACCTTC
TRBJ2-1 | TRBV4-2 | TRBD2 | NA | CASSPTSGRVSYNEQFF | TGTGCCAGCAGCCCGACTAGCGGGAGGGTCTCCTACAATGAGCAGTTCTTC
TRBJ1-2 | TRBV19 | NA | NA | CASRAPGDYGYTF | TGTGCCAGCAGGGCTCCGGGAGACTATGGCTACACCTTC
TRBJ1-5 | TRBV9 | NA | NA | CASSVDNNQPQHF | TGTGCCAGCAGCGTAGACAATAATCAGCCCCAGCATTTT
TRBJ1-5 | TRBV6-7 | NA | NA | CASSPAGGGSGNQPQHF | TGTGCCAGCAGTCCGGCGGGGGGCGGGTCAGGAAATCAGCCCCAGCATTTT
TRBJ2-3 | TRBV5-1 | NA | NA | CASSLGPDTDTQYF | TGCGCCAGCAGCTTGGGGCCAGACACAGATACGCAGTATTTT
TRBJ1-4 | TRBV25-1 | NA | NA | CASSEYRGNGEKLFF | TGTGCCAGCAGTGAATATAGAGGGAACGGTGAAAAACTGTTTTTT
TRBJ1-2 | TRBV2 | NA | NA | CASMIFGQGYTF | TGTGCCAGCATGATCTTCGGACAGGGCTACACCTTC
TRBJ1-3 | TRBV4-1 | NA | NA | CASSQTPQSNSGNTIYF | TGCGCCAGCAGCCAGACCCCACAGTCTAACTCTGGAAACACCATATATTTT
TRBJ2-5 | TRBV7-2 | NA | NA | CASSPHRVPAGTQYF | TGTGCCAGCAGCCCCCACCGGGTCCCAGCGGGGACCCAGTACTTC
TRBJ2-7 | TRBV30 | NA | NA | CAWSGTEEQYF | TGTGCCTGGTCGGGAACAGAGGAGCAGTACTTC
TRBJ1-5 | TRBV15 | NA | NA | CATSAPWGGNQPQHF | TGTGCCACCAGCGCGCCATGGGGGGGGAATCAGCCCCAGCATTTT
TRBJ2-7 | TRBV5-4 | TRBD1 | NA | CASSQGQGNVYEQYF | TGTGCCAGCAGCCAGGGACAGGGTAACGTCTACGAGCAGTACTTC
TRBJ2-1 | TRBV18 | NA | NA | CASSPERASSYNEQFF | TGTGCCAGCTCACCAGAGCGCGCTAGCTCCTACAATGAGCAGTTCTTC
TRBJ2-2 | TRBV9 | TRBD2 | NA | CASSGEGLAGAGTGELFF | TGTGCCAGCAGCGGTGAGGGACTAGCGGGAGCGGGCACCGGGGAGCTGTTTTTT
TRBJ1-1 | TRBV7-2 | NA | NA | CASRPGRSNTEAFF | TGTGCCAGCAGGCCCGGCAGGTCGAACACTGAAGCTTTCTTT
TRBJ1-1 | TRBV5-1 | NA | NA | CASSLALNTEAFF | TGCGCCAGCAGCTTAGCATTGAACACTGAAGCTTTCTTT
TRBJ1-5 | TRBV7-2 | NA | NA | CASSWDTSNQPQHF | TGTGCCAGCAGTTGGGACACCAGCAATCAGCCCCAGCATTTT
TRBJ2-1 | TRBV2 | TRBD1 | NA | CASSPPGQGLNEQFF | TGTGCCAGCAGTCCTCCGGGACAGGGGCTCAATGAGCAGTTCTTC
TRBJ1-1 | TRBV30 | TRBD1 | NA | CAWTTDRVKAFF | TGTGCCTGGACTACCGACAGGGTTAAAGCTTTCTTT
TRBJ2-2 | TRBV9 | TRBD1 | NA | CASSVAGTGGELFF | TGTGCCAGCAGCGTAGCAGGGACAGGCGGGGAGCTGTTTTTT
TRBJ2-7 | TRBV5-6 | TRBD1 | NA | CASSSGTGGYEQYF | TGTGCCAGCAGCTCCGGGACAGGGGGCTACGAGCAGTACTTC
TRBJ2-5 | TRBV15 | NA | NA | CATSRDRGVETQYF | TGTGCCACCAGCAGAGATAGGGGCGTAGAGACCCAGTACTTC
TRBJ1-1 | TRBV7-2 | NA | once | CASSRTDQAFF | TGTGCCAGCAGTCGGACAGACCAAGCTTTCTTT
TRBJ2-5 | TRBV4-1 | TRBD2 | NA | CASSQFKAGGETQYF | TGCGCCAGCAGCCAATTTAAGGCGGGAGGGGAGACCCAGTACTTC
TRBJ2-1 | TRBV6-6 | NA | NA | CATEGSSYNEQFF | TGTGCCACTGAGGGTAGCTCCTACAATGAGCAGTTCTTC
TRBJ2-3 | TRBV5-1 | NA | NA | CASRPLAGTDTQYF | TGCGCCAGCAGGCCGCTAGCAGGCACAGATACGCAGTATTTT
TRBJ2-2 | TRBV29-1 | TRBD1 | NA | CSVGQGNTGELFF | TGCAGCGTCGGACAGGGGAACACCGGGGAGCTGTTTTTT
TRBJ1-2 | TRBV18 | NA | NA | CASSLTSHPTTNYGYTF | TGTGCCAGCTCACTGACTAGCCACCCGACAACTAACTATGGCTACACCTTC
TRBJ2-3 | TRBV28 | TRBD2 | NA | CASSFSSSGQDTQYF | TGTGCCAGCAGTTTCAGCTCTAGCGGGCAAGATACGCAGTATTTT
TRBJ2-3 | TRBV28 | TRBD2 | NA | CASRGTSGQRGAQYF | TGTGCCAGCCGCGGGACTAGCGGACAAAGGGGGGCGCAGTATTTT
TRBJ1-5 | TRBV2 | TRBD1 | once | CASLEGTGVGQPQHF | TGTGCCAGCCTGGAGGGAACAGGGGTGGGACAGCCCCAGCATTTT
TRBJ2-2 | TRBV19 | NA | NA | CASSRRHNTGELFF | TGTGCCAGTAGTCGGAGGCACAACACCGGGGAGCTGTTTTTT
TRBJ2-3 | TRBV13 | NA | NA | CASSFWTGTDTQYF | TGTGCCAGCAGCTTCTGGACAGGCACAGATACGCAGTATTTT
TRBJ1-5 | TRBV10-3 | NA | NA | CAISEDRDQPQHF | TGTGCCATCAGTGAGGACCGCGATCAGCCCCAGCATTTT
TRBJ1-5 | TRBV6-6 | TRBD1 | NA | CASSLGQGRNQPQHF | TGTGCCAGCAGTTTGGGACAGGGCCGCAATCAGCCCCAGCATTTT
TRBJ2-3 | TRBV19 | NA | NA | CASSRRGLQDTQYF | TGTGCCAGTAGTAGGCGGGGACTCCAGGATACGCAGTATTTT
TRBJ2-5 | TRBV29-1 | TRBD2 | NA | CSVASGSFETQYF | TGCAGCGTTGCTAGCGGGAGTTTTGAGACCCAGTACTTC
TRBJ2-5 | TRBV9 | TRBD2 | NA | CASSVGLAGEGETQYF | TGTGCCAGCAGCGTAGGACTAGCGGGAGAAGGTGAGACCCAGTACTTC
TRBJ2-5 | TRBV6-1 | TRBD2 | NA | CASRTPGLAWETQYF | TGTGCCAGCAGAACCCCGGGACTAGCGTGGGAGACCCAGTACTTC
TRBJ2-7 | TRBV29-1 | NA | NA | CSVVRSETLYEQYF | TGCAGCGTTGTCCGATCAGAAACTTTATACGAGCAGTACTTC
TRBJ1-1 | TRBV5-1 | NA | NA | CASSLGSDRSYTEAFF | TGCGCCAGCAGCTTGGGCTCGGACAGATCTTACACTGAAGCTTTCTTT
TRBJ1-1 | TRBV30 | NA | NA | CAWSINQGEAFF | TGTGCCTGGAGTATTAATCAAGGTGAAGCTTTCTTT
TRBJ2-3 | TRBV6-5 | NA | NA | CASSPGVRTDTQYF | TGTGCCAGCAGTCCCGGGGTTCGCACAGATACGCAGTATTTT
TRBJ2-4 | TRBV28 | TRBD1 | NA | CASSGTGTGENIQYF | TGTGCCAGCAGTGGTACCGGGACAGGCGAAAACATTCAGTACTTC
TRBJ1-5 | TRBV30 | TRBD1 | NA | CAWSVRQGTLGPQHF | TGTGCCTGGAGTGTACGACAGGGGACCCTGGGGCCCCAGCATTTT
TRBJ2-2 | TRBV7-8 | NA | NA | CASSSTNTGELFF | TGTGCCAGCAGCTCCACGAACACCGGGGAGCTGTTTTTT
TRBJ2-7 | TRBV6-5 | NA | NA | CASSYGYSSYEQYF | TGTGCCAGCAGTTACGGCTATAGCTCCTACGAGCAGTACTTC
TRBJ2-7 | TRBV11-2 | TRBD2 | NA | CASSLGLAGGSQREQYF | TGTGCCAGCAGCTTAGGACTAGCGGGAGGGAGTCAGCGGGAGCAGTACTTC
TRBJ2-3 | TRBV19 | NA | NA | CASRRTSFSTDTQYF | TGTGCCAGTAGAAGGACATCCTTTAGCACAGATACGCAGTATTTT
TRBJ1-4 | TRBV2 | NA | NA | CASSRLENQGEKLFF | TGTGCCAGCAGTCGGCTGGAAAACCAGGGTGAAAAACTGTTTTTT
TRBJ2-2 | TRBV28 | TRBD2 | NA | CASSLWTSGNTGELFF | TGTGCCAGCAGTTTATGGACTAGCGGGAACACCGGGGAGCTGTTTTTT
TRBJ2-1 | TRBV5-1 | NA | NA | CASSLVGSRAEQFF | TGCGCCAGCAGCTTGGTTGGTAGTAGGGCTGAGCAGTTCTTC
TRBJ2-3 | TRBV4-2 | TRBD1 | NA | CASSQARQGQATDTQYF | TGTGCCAGCAGCCAAGCCCGACAGGGTCAGGCCACAGATACGCAGTATTTT